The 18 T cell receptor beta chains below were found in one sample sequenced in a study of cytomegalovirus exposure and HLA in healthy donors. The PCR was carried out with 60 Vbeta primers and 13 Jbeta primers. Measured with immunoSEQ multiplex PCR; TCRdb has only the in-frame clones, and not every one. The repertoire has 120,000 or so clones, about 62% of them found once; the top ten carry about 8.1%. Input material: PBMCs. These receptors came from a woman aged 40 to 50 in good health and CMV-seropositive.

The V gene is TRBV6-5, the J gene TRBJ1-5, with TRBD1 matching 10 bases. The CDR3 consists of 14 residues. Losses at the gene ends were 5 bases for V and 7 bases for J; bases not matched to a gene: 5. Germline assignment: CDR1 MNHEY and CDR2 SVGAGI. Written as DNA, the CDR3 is TGTGCCAGCAGTCCGGGACAGGGGATCCAGCCCCAGCATTTT. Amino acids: CASSPGQGIQPQHF.

Here the CDR3 DNA reads TGTGCCTGGTCGCAGGGGGCCGCCTACGAGCAGTACTTC. Translated, it gives CAWSQGAAYEQYF. V usage is TRBV30 and J usage is TRBJ2-7; 8 nucleotides line up with TRBD1. The CDR3 spans 13 residues. In germline, CDR1 is GTSNPN, CDR2 SVGIG (reference sequence). V dropped 5 bases and J dropped 2; count of bases not matched to a gene: 5. Variable domain in full (rest from reference TRBV30 and TRBJ2-7): SQTIHQWPATLVQPVGSPLSLECTVEGTSNPNLYWYRQAAGRGLQLLFYSVGIGQISSEVPQNLSASRPQDRQFILSSKKLLLSDSGFYLCAWSQGAAYEQYFGPGTRLTVT.

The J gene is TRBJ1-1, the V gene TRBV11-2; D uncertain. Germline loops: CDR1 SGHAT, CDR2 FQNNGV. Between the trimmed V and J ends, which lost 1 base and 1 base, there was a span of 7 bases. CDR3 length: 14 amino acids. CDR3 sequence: CASSLAGENTEAFF. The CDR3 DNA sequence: TGTGCCAGCAGCTTAGCAGGCGAGAACACTGAAGCTTTCTTT.

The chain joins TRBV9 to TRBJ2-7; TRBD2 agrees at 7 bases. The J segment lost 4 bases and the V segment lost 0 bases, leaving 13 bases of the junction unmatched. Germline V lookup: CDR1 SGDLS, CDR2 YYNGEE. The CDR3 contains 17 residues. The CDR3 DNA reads TGTGCCAGCAGCGTAGGGTTGCCGGCGGGAGTAGCATACGAGCAGTACTTC. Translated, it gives CASSVGLPAGVAYEQYF.

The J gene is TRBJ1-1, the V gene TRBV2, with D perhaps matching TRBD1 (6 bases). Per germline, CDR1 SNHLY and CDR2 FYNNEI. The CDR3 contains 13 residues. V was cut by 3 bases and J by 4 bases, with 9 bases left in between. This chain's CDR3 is CASSEGAPTEAFF. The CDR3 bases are TGTGCCAGCAGTGAGGGGGCGCCCACTGAAGCTTTCTTT.

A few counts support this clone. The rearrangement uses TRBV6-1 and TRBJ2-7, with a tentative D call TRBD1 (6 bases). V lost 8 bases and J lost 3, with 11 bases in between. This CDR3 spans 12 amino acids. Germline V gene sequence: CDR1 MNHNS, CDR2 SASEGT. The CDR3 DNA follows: TGTGCCAGCCGGGACACCTACTACGAGCAGTACTTC. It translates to CASRDTYYEQYF.

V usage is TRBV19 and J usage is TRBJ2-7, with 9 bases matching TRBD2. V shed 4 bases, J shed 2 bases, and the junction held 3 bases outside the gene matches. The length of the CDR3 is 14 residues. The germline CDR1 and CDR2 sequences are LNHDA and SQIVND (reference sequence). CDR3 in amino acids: CASSTSGMTYEQYF. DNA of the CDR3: TGTGCCAGTAGTACTAGCGGGATGACCTACGAGCAGTACTTC.

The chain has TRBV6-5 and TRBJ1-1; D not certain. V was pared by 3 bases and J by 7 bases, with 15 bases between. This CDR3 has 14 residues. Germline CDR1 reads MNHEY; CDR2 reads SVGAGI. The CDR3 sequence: CASSYSTVRDEAFF. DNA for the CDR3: TGTGCCAGCAGTTATTCGACGGTCCGGGATGAAGCTTTCTTT.

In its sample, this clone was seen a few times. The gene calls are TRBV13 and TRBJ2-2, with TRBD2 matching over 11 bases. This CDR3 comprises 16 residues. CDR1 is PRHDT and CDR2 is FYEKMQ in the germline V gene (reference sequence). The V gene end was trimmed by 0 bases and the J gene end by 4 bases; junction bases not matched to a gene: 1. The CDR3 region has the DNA TGTGCCAGCAGCTTAGGGCTAGCGGGAGGCACCGGGGAGCTGTTTTTT. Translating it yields CASSLGLAGGTGELFF.

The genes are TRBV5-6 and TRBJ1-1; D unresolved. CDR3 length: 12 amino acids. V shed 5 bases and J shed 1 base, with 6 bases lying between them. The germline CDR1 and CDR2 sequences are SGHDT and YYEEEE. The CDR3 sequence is CASRAGNTEAFF. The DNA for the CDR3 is TGTGCCAGCAGGGCAGGGAACACTGAAGCTTTCTTT.

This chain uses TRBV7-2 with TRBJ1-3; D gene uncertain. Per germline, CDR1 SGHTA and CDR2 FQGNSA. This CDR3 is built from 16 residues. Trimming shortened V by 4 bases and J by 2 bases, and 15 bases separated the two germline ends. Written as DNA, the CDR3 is TGTGCCAGCAGCTCCAAAGCCAGGCTCACTGGAAACACCATATATTTT. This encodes CASSSKARLTGNTIYF.

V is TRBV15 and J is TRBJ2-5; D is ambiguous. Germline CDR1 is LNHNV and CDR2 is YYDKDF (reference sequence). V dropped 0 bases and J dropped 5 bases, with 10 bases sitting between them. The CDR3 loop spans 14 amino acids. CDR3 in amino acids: CATSRDQVSETQYF. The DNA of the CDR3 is TGTGCCACCAGCAGAGACCAGGTTTCGGAGACCCAGTACTTC.

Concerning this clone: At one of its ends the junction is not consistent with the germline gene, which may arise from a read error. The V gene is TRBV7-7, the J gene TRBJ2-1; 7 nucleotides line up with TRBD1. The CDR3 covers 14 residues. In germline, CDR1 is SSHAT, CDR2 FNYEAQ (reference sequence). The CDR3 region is CASSKQGTYNEQFF. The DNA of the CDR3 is TGTGCTAGCAGCAAACAGGGGACCTACAATGAGCAGTTCTTC.

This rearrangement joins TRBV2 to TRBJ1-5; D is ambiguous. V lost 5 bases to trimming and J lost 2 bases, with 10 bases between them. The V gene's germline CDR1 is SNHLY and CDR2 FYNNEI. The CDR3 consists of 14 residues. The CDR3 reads CASSLQYRNQPQHF. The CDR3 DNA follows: TGTGCCAGCAGTTTACAATACCGCAATCAGCCCCAGCATTTT.

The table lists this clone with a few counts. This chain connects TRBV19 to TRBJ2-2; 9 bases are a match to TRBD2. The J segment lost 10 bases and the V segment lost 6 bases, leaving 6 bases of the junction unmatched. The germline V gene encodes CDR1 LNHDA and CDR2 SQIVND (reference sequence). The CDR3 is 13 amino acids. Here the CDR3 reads CASRGTSREELFF. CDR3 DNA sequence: TGTGCCAGTAGAGGGACTAGCCGAGAGGAGCTGTTTTTT.

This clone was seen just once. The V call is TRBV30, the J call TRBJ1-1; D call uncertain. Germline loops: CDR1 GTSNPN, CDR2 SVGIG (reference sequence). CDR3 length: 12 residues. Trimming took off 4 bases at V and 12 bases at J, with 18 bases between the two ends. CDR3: CAWIISPQKTFF. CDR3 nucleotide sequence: TGTGCCTGGATCATTTCCCCCCAGAAAACTTTCTTT. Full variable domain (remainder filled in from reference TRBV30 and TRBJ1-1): SQTIHQWPATLVQPVGSPLSLECTVEGTSNPNLYWYRQAAGRGLQLLFYSVGIGQISSEVPQNLSASRPQDRQFILSSKKLLLSDSGFYLCAWIISPQKTFFGQGTRLTVV.

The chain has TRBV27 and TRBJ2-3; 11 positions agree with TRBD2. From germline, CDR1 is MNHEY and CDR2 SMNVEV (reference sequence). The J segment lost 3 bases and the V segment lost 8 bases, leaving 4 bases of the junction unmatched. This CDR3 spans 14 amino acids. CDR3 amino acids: CASSLAGGTDTQYF. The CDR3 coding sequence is TGTGCCAGCTCGCTAGCGGGGGGAACAGATACGCAGTATTTT.

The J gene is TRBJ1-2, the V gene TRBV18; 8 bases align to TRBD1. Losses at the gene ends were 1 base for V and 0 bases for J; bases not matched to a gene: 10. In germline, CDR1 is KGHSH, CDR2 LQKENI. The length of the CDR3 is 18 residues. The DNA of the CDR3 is TGTGCCAGCTCACCACAAGTTGGACAGGGCGGATCTAACTATGGCTACACCTTC. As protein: CASSPQVGQGGSNYGYTF.